The TCR beta chain described here comes from a study of blood T cell repertoires in COVID-19. Study information: Acute and convalescent COVID-19 samples came from the United States, Italy and Spain. PBMCs, B-cell-depleted T cells, or T cells provided the cDNA or gDNA that made up the material.

Here immunoSEQ multiplex PCR was the method, and the copy in TCRdb shows in-frame clones only, minus some. There are about 150,000 clones in the sample; roughly 80% occur only once, and about 3% lies in the top ten. The CDR3 loop spans 15 amino acids. The V end lost 4 bases, the J end lost 0 bases, and 13 bases lay between the germline ends. CDR1 SGHNT and CDR2 YYREEE come from the germline V gene (reference sequence). What was sequenced was peripheral blood. The chain links TRBV5-4 to TRBJ1-1, with D perhaps TRBD1 (6 bases). This TCR derives from an elderly woman with acute or convalescent COVID-19. The CDR3 DNA reads TGTGCCAGCAGCCCCCGGACAGTAATGAACACTGAAGCTTTCTTT. This translates into CASSPRTVMNTEAFF.